This T cell receptor beta chain appears in the sequencing data of a study of T cells after yellow fever vaccination (dated by TCRdb to about 2019). Regarding the research as a whole: The SMART-Seq v4 Ultra Low Input RNA kit was used to prepare libraries from fractions with low cell numbers. Blood samples were taken at several timepoints before and after primary and secondary immunization, and bulk PBMC replicates and cell subsets were isolated. To follow T-cell clones before and after primary and booster YFV17D yellow fever vaccination, bulk TCR alpha and beta repertoires were sequenced over time. Two healthy male donors made up the cohort, one aged 18 to 30 years and the other aged 30 to 40 years. Findings and caveats that apply to the study as a whole: A small fraction of clonotypes showed up in both the CD4 and CD8 compartments, probably as a result of convergent recombination. Compared with the primary T-cell response, the secondary T-cell response was weaker but faster, peaking on day 5 rather than day 15. Most clones expanded after primary vaccination (almost 97% of CD4 and around nine tenths of CD8) were re-detected after the booster, suggesting that broad memory maintenance occurred. Computational filtering was required because FACS-sorted repertoires could contain abundant contaminating clonotypes from the bulk population. Only a couple of donors were included in the study, so the extent to which the findings can be generalized is limited.

Per the publication, the treatment or condition label means: live attenuated yellow fever vaccine strain. At each blood-draw timepoint, two biological replicates of bulk PBMCs were collected. A standard Ficoll-Paque protocol was used to isolate PBMCs from peripheral blood. RNA was extracted with TriZol from bulk PBMCs, CD4 and CD8 fractions, and dextramer-positive and dextramer-negative fractions. TCR cDNA was made using 5'RACE template switching, a step that added a universal primer site and unique molecular identifiers. Priming for cDNA synthesis came from both the TCR alpha and TCR beta constant segments. Library amplification used two PCR steps, and the second PCR step added sample barcodes and sequencing adapters. Libraries were sequenced on Illumina HiSeq 2500 (2x100 bp) or NovaSeq (2x150 bp). The original methods were these. MIGEC was used to demultiplex reads and collapse the reads into UMI consensus sequences, and MiXCR was used for V(D)J alignment. Using edgeR on replicate PBMC samples, clonotypes were called vaccine-responding if FDR was below 0.01 and the log2 fold change was above 5 up to day 15. Each bulk clonotype received a CD4 or CD8 identity based on whether the sequenced CD4 or CD8 repertoire contained that clonotype at higher abundance. The public sequencing data were trimmed at Q25 with fastp and processed into clonotypes with MiXCR by TCRdb, which kept only in-frame beta chains. Rows are combined by CDR3 protein, so each entry shows the most common genes and DNA. These V and J calls derive from TCRdb rather than the authors' analysis. The sample data list some 390,000 distinct CDR3 sequences, and roughly 6.1% of these were observed just once. The top ten clonotypes cover over 12% of the sample.

This clonotype was counted many times. What this receptor recognizes is not known. No base quality information exists; no much larger clone differs at one position. V ends up 6 bases short and J 7 bases short, with an unmatched junction base count of 8. CDR1 and CDR2, per the germline V gene (reference sequence), are DFQATT and SNEGSKA. The cysteine opens and the phenylalanine closes a CDR3 of 14 amino acids. Only CDR3 DNA is held: 42 bases, read in frame from base 1. Recombination joined TRBV20-1 with TRBJ2-1, and TRBD1 matches 11 of the central bases. Source: PBMCs, taken 5 days after the yellow fever booster vaccination. This receptor was obtained from a man aged 25-45 years who received the YFV17D yellow fever vaccine. The CDR3 loop reads CSAAGTGGYNEQFF. At the DNA level, the sequence is TGCAGTGCGGCGGGGACAGGGGGGTATAATGAGCAGTTCTTC.